Following are 23 T cell receptor beta chains from one sample sequenced in a study of OX40 agonist ivuxolimab in advanced cancers. Here immunoSEQ multiplex PCR was the method, and the copy in TCRdb shows in-frame clones only, minus some. The sample gives over 95,000 clones, roughly 91% of which show up once; around 0.33% is in the top ten. This specimen consisted of CD4+ or CD8+ T cells sorted from blood, obtained in a trial of the OX40 agonist ivuxolimab. Every receptor here comes from an adult with an advanced solid tumor such as melanoma, head and neck, liver or kidney cancer.

The chain joins TRBV4-3 to TRBJ2-2; D ambiguous. V lost 6 bases and J lost 0, with 14 bases in between. From germline, CDR1 is LGHNA and CDR2 YSLEER. This CDR3 spans 16 amino acids. The CDR3, as DNA: TGCGCCAGCAGTCACGGCTTAGACGCGAACACCGGGGAGCTGTTTTTT. Translated, it gives CASSHGLDANTGELFF.

This clone has just one count. This chain links TRBV11-1 with TRBJ2-7; TRBD1 agrees at 8 bases. CDR1 and CDR2 (germline): SGHAT, FQDESV (reference sequence). V gave up 4 bases and J gave up 0 bases; unmatched junction bases: 5. The length of the CDR3 is 15 residues. This chain's CDR3 is CASSSRTGHSYEQYF. Here the CDR3 DNA reads TGTGCCAGCAGCTCGAGGACAGGGCACTCCTACGAGCAGTACTTC.

This chain links TRBV28 with TRBJ1-1; D is unclear. Deletions cut 3 bases from V and 6 bases from J, with 8 bases between. Germline V lookup: CDR1 MDHEN, CDR2 SYDVKM. The CDR3 is 12 residues long. CDR3 amino acids: CASSLGPPEAFF. The CDR3 DNA reads as TGTGCCAGCAGTTTGGGCCCTCCTGAAGCTTTCTTT.

CDR3 DNA: TGTGCCAGCAGTCGAACATTTCTATCCTACGAGCAGTACTTC. It codes for CASSRTFLSYEQYF. The chain uses TRBV6-5 and TRBJ2-7; D remains unclear. This CDR3 contains 14 residues. V was trimmed by 5 bases and J by 1 base, leaving 12 bases between them. CDR1 MNHEY and CDR2 SVGAGI come from the germline V gene.

The rearrangement links TRBV28 to TRBJ2-2; 11 bases fit TRBD2. V trimming: 2 bases; J trimming: 6 bases; junction bases outside the gene matches: 8. The germline CDR1 and CDR2 sequences are MDHEN and SYDVKM. CDR3 size: 17 residues. The CDR3 region is CASSLTSSSGRPGELFF. CDR3 nucleotide sequence: TGTGCCAGCAGTTTAACTTCGTCTAGCGGGAGGCCCGGGGAGCTGTTTTTT.

This clone has a handful of counts. The chain recombines TRBV5-6 with TRBJ2-6; the D is unclear. Germline CDR1 reads SGHDT; CDR2 reads YYEEEE. The V and J ends lost 1 base and 3 bases respectively, with 11 bases between them. The CDR3 is 16 residues long. CDR3 region: CASSLRVKGGANVLTF. For the CDR3, the DNA is TGTGCCAGCAGCTTGAGAGTTAAGGGTGGGGCCAACGTCCTGACTTTC.

The genes are TRBV13 and TRBJ2-5, with 9 bases lining up with TRBD1. This CDR3 spans 15 amino acids. J gave up 9 bases and V 2 bases, and 10 bases lay outside the gene matches. The germline V gene encodes CDR1 PRHDT and CDR2 FYEKMQ (reference sequence). Here the CDR3 reads CASSLYRRTGVSQYF. The CDR3 bases are TGTGCCAGCAGCTTATATCGAAGGACAGGGGTTTCCCAGTACTTC.

In the case of this clone: The same CDR3 is also encoded by other DNA sequences in this sample. The chain carries TRBV6-1 and TRBJ1-5, with D tentatively TRBD1 (5 bases). The length of the CDR3 is 14 residues. V gave up 7 bases and J gave up 2 bases, with 12 bases separating them. Germline-derived CDR1 and CDR2 are MNHNS and SASEGT. The CDR3 DNA reads TGTGCCAGCACCTGGACGGGGGGCAATCAGCCCCAGCATTTT. It codes for CASTWTGGNQPQHF.

CDR3 coding DNA: TGTGCCAGCAGCCTTCAGGGGGCAGGCGACGAGCAGTACTTC. Translation: CASSLQGAGDEQYF. The gene calls are TRBV14 and TRBJ2-7, with TRBD1 matching 8 bases. Germline V gene sequence: CDR1 SGHDN, CDR2 FVKESK. The junction had 7 bases not matched to a gene; V was cut back by 4 bases and J by 5 bases. The CDR3 runs 14 residues.

V usage is TRBV27 and J usage is TRBJ2-7; D possibly corresponds to TRBD1 (6 bases). CDR1 and CDR2 (germline): MNHEY, SMNVEV (reference sequence). CDR3 length: 12 amino acids. The germline V and J ends were trimmed by 6 bases and 4 bases, with 10 bases remaining between them. The CDR3 here is CASRGAQYEQYF. CDR3 nucleotides: TGTGCCAGCAGGGGGGCGCAGTACGAGCAGTACTTC.

V usage is TRBV16 and J usage is TRBJ2-1, with TRBD1 matching over 10 bases. Germline assignment: CDR1 KGHSY and CDR2 FQNENV. This CDR3 spans 15 amino acids. The V gene end was trimmed by 2 bases and the J gene end by 7 bases; junction bases not matched to a gene: 5. This chain's CDR3 is CASSQRQGALNEQFF. In DNA, the CDR3 is TGTGCCAGCAGCCAAAGACAGGGGGCTCTGAATGAGCAGTTCTTC.

This sequence joins TRBV7-3 and TRBJ2-1; TRBD2 matches at 10 bases. This CDR3 has 15 residues. Unmatched junction bases numbered 5, after V lost 5 bases and J lost 4 bases. Germline lookup yields CDR1 SGHTA and CDR2 FQGTGA. Here the CDR3 DNA reads TGTGCCAGCAGCCGAGCGGGAGGGTTATACAATGAGCAGTTCTTC. Its protein is CASSRAGGLYNEQFF.

This clone was seen once. The chain employs TRBV7-2 and TRBJ2-5; 10 nucleotides match TRBD2. Germline V gene lookup returns CDR1 SGHTA and CDR2 FQGNSA. The CDR3 has 15 amino acids. Unmatched junction bases numbered 9, after V lost 5 bases and J lost 6 bases. In DNA form, the CDR3 reads TGTGCCAGCAGCCCCCCAAGCGGGAGGGAGAAGACCCAGTACTTC. Protein sequence: CASSPPSGREKTQYF.

The chain employs TRBV28 and TRBJ2-3; 9 bases fit TRBD2. This CDR3 is built from 15 residues. In germline, CDR1 is MDHEN, CDR2 SYDVKM. V dropped 3 bases and J dropped 8; count of bases not matched to a gene: 9. The DNA for the CDR3 is TGTGCCAGCAGTTTGGGGTTAGCGGGAGTTGGTACGCAGTATTTT. Protein product: CASSLGLAGVGTQYF. Based on the CDR3 plus reference TRBV28 and TRBJ2-3, the full variable domain is DVKVTQSSRYLVKRTGEKVFLECVQDMDHENMFWYRQDPGLGLRLIYFSYDVKMKEKGDIPEGYSVSREKKERFSLILESASTNQTSMYLCASSLGLAGVGTQYFGPGTRLTVL.

The chain employs TRBV27 and TRBJ2-1; D tentatively fits TRBD1 or TRBD2 (6 bases each). V shed 3 bases and J shed 0 bases, with 12 bases lying between them. Germline V gives CDR1 MNHEY, CDR2 SMNVEV (reference sequence). The CDR3 loop spans 16 amino acids. The CDR3 DNA sequence: TGTGCCAGCAGTTTTAAGGGGGGTAGCTCCTACAATGAGCAGTTCTTC. Protein product: CASSFKGGSSYNEQFF.

J is TRBJ2-5 and V is TRBV19; TRBD2 matches 8 bases. The J call is uncertain, as TRBJ2-7 better fits the DNA end. CDR3 length: 15 amino acids. Looked up from germline, CDR1 is LNHDA and CDR2 is SQIVND (reference sequence). CDR3 region: CASRQAGVNSYEQYF. The CDR3 DNA follows: TGTGCCAGTAGACAAGCGGGAGTTAACTCCTACGAGCAGTACTTC.

This clone was seen a single time. V gene TRBV6-6 combines with J gene TRBJ2-1; D gene unclear. CDR1 and CDR2 (germline): MNHNY, SVGAGI (reference sequence). This CDR3 is built from 15 residues. V lost 0 bases and J lost 4, with 10 bases in between. The CDR3 here is CASSYSPSKYNEQFF. CDR3 nucleotide sequence: TGTGCCAGCAGTTACTCGCCATCTAAATACAATGAGCAGTTCTTC.

V is TRBV7-9 and J is TRBJ2-2; D perhaps matches TRBD2 (7 bases). The CDR3 loop spans 17 amino acids. Trimming cost V 0 bases and J 1 base, with 12 bases left between them. The germline gives CDR1 SEHNR, CDR2 FQNEAQ (reference sequence). This chain's CDR3 is CASSLAGASGNTGELFF. The CDR3, as DNA: TGTGCCAGCAGCTTAGCGGGGGCTAGCGGGAACACCGGGGAGCTGTTTTTT.

This sequence joins TRBV7-2 and TRBJ2-3; 7 bases fit TRBD1. Germline trimming cut 5 bases from V and 8 bases from J; bases unmatched to any gene: 13. Germline V gene sequence: CDR1 SGHTA, CDR2 FQGNSA. The CDR3 runs to 15 residues. The CDR3 DNA is TGTGCCAGCAGCCGACAGGGCCCATCTGGTGGTACGCAGTATTTT. This translates into CASSRQGPSGGTQYF.

Only a few counts were recorded for this clone. The rearrangement joins TRBV14 to TRBJ2-5, with TRBD1 as a possible D gene (5 bases). The CDR3 contains 18 residues. Germline-derived CDR1 and CDR2 are SGHDN and FVKESK. V was pared by 0 bases and J by 2 bases, with 19 bases between. This CDR3 is CASSQDPWTSRRQETQYF. The CDR3 DNA reads as TGTGCCAGCAGCCAAGATCCCTGGACAAGCCGAAGACAAGAGACCCAGTACTTC.

The chain couples TRBV6-5 to TRBJ2-3; D is perhaps TRBD2 (5 bases). The CDR3 extends over 13 amino acids. Germline-derived CDR1 and CDR2 are MNHEY and SVGAGI. Deletions cut 8 bases from V and 7 bases from J, with 16 bases between. CDR3 amino acids: CASSLPGGYTQYF. DNA of the CDR3: TGTGCCAGCTCACTACCAGGAGGCTATACGCAGTATTTT.

This clone showed up just once. The chain uses TRBV29-1 and TRBJ1-2; tentatively, D is TRBD1 (5 bases). V was shortened by 7 bases and J by 8 bases, with 14 bases between the two germline ends. The CDR3 is 11 residues long. The germline gives CDR1 SQVTM, CDR2 ANQGSEA. CDR3 in amino acids: CSGWSGGGYTF. As DNA, the CDR3 is TGCAGCGGCTGGTCCGGGGGAGGCTACACCTTC.

This clone has just one count. The chain has TRBV28 and TRBJ1-1; a possible D gene is TRBD1 (6 bases). The germline V gene encodes CDR1 MDHEN and CDR2 SYDVKM. Trimming stripped 6 bases from V and 0 bases from J, with 14 bases between. The CDR3 contains 15 residues. CDR3 DNA sequence: TGTGCCAGCAGAGGGGGGACGGGGCTGAACACTGAAGCTTTCTTT. This gives the protein CASRGGTGLNTEAFF.